Listed below are T cell receptor beta chains from one sample, sequenced in a study of beta chain features in type 1 diabetes. Repertoires were generated with immunoSEQ multiplex PCR, while TCRdb's copy carries only in-frame clones and drops some. The repertoire holds under 900,000 clones, with 15% to 20% as singletons. Material for sequencing was naive CD4+ T cells from blood. Receptors were obtained from a woman between 18 and 29 years old in good health. Both conserved end residues are part of each CDR3. A D gene is named only where the DNA matches it firmly. The size field is filled for only some rows; it gives once, few, many or a size class.

abundance	len	d_gene	v_gene	j_gene	CDR3nt	CDR3aa
few	12	NA	TRBV2	TRBJ1-2	TGTGCCAGCAGCGCTCAGGGTTATGGCTACACCTTC	CASSAQGYGYTF
few	14	NA	TRBV4-3	TRBJ2-1	TGCGCCAGCAGCCAAGGTGTGGGGTACAATGAGCAGTTCTTC	CASSQGVGYNEQFF
few	18	TRBD2	TRBV7-9	TRBJ2-3	TGTGCCAGCAGCTTCGGTCGGGGGACTAGCGGATTATCGGATACGCAGTATTTT	CASSFGRGTSGLSDTQYF
NA	15	NA	TRBV18	TRBJ2-1	TGTGCCAGCTCACAGCTAGTCGGTATAGTCAATGAGCAGTTCTTC	CASSQLVGIVNEQFF
NA	17	NA	TRBV9	TRBJ2-5	TGTGCCAGCAGCGTAGCTTCGAGTCGAGGCGGACAAGAGACCCAGTACTTC	CASSVASSRGGQETQYF
NA	16	TRBD2	TRBV9	TRBJ2-1	TGTGCCAGCAGCGCCCCAGGACTAGCGGTTTACAATGAGCAGTTCTTC	CASSAPGLAVYNEQFF
NA	11	NA	TRBV4-2	TRBJ2-1	TGTGCCAGCAGCCAAACAAATGAGCAGTTCTTC	CASSQTNEQFF
few	13	NA	TRBV7-8	TRBJ2-1	TGTGCCAGCAGCTTAGGCCTAGTCCATGAGCAGTTCTTC	CASSLGLVHEQFF
few	14	NA	TRBV7-9	TRBJ1-1	TGTGCCAGCAGCCCCAACACAGAGAACACTGAAGCTTTCTTT	CASSPNTENTEAFF
few	15	NA	TRBV11-1	TRBJ2-3	TGTGCCAGCAGCCCCTATGGGGGAGTCGAAGATACGCAGTATTTT	CASSPYGGVEDTQYF
NA	13	NA	TRBV28	TRBJ2-7	TGTGCCAGTAGCGGACCAAACTCCTACGAGCAGTACTTC	CASSGPNSYEQYF
NA	15	NA	TRBV6-5	TRBJ1-3	TGTGCCAGCAGGGAACCTGGAAGCTCTGGAAACACCATATATTTT	CASREPGSSGNTIYF
few	11	NA	TRBV29-1	TRBJ2-7	TGCAGCGTTTCGCTGGCCTACGAGCAGTACTTC	CSVSLAYEQYF
few	18	NA	TRBV10-3	TRBJ1-2	TGTGCCATCAGTGGCCACACCTTGAGGGGGGGCGAGAACTATGGCTACACCTTC	CAISGHTLRGGENYGYTF
NA	15	NA	TRBV7-9	TRBJ1-5	TGTGCCAGCAGCTTAGGTTACAGCCAAAATCAGCCCCAGCATTTT	CASSLGYSQNQPQHF
NA	15	NA	TRBV28	TRBJ2-7	TGTGCCAGCAGTGGCTGGGAGATAATCTCCTACGAGCAGTACTTC	CASSGWEIISYEQYF
NA	15	NA	TRBV28	TRBJ2-7	TGTGCCAGCAGTTTAGGGCCGGGAGTGGGCTACGAGCAGTACTTC	CASSLGPGVGYEQYF
NA	18	TRBD2	TRBV4-1	TRBJ2-5	TGCGCCAGCAGCCAAGTATCGACGGGACTAGCGGGACCAGAGACCCAGTACTTC	CASSQVSTGLAGPETQYF
few	14	NA	TRBV28	TRBJ2-5	TGTGCCAGCAGTTTCTCACTGGACCAAGAGACCCAGTACTTC	CASSFSLDQETQYF
few	21	TRBD1	TRBV29-1	TRBJ1-5	TGCAGCGTTGAAACGAGCCAATCTCTCGACAGGGGCCTCTATAGCAATCAGCCCCAGCATTTT	CSVETSQSLDRGLYSNQPQHF
few	15	TRBD2	TRBV7-2	TRBJ2-1	TGTGCCAGCAGCTCAGCGGGAGGTGTCTACAATGAGCAGTTCTTC	CASSSAGGVYNEQFF
NA	14	NA	TRBV2	TRBJ2-3	TGTGCCAGCGGGGGACCCCTCCTTTCAGATACGCAGTATTTT	CASGGPLLSDTQYF
NA	15	TRBD1	TRBV11-2	TRBJ2-1	TGTGCCAGCAGCTCAATACCGGGACAGTACAATGAGCAGTTCTTC	CASSSIPGQYNEQFF